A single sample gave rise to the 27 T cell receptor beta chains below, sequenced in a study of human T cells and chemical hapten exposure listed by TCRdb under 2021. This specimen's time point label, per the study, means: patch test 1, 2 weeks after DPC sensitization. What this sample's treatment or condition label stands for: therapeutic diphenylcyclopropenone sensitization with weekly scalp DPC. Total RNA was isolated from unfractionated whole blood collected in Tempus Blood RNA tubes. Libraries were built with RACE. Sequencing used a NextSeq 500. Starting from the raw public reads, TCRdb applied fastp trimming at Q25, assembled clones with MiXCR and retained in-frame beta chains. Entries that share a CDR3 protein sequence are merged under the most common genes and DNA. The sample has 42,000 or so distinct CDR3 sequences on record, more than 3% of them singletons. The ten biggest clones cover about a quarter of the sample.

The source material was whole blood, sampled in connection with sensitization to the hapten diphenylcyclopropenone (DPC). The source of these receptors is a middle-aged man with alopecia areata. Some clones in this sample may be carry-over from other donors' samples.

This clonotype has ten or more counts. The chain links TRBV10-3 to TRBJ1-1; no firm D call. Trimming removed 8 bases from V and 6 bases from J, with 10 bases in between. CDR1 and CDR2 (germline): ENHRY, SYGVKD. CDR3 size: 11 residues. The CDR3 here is CAISWGSEAFF. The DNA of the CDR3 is TGTGCCATCTCTTGGGGATCTGAAGCTTTCTTT.

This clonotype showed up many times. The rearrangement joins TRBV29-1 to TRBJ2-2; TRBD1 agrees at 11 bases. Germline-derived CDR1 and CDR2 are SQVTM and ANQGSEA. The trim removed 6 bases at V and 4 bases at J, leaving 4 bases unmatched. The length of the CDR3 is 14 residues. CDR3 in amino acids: CSVGQGGFTGELFF. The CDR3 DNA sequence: TGCAGCGTGGGACAGGGGGGATTCACCGGGGAGCTGTTTTTT.

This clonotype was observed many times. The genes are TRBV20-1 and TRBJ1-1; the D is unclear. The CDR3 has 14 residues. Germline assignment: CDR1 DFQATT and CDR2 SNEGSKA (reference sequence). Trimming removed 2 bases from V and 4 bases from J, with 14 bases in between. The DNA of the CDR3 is TGCAGTGCTAGACCGCAGGTCGGGTTCACTGAAGCTTTCTTT. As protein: CSARPQVGFTEAFF.

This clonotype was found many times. CDR3: CASSTPGLAGANEQFF. CDR3 DNA: TGTGCCAGTAGTACCCCGGGACTAGCGGGAGCCAATGAGCAGTTCTTC. The chain carries TRBV19 and TRBJ2-1; 14 bases match TRBD2. CDR1 is LNHDA, CDR2 SQIVND, per germline (reference sequence). Germline trimming cut 4 bases from V and 6 bases from J; bases unmatched to any gene: 5. The CDR3 runs to 16 residues.

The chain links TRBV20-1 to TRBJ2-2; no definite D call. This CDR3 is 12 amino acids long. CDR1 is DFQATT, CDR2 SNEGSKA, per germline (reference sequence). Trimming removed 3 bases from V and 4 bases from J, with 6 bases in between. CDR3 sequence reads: CSARSSTGELFF. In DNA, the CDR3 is TGCAGTGCTAGGAGTAGCACCGGGGAGCTGTTTTTT.

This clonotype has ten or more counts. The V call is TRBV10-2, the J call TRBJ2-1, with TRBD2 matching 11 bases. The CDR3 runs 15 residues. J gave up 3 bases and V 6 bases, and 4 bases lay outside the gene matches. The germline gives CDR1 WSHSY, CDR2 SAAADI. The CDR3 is CASRVAGGDYNEQFF. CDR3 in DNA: TGCGCCAGCAGGGTAGCGGGAGGGGACTACAATGAGCAGTTCTTC.

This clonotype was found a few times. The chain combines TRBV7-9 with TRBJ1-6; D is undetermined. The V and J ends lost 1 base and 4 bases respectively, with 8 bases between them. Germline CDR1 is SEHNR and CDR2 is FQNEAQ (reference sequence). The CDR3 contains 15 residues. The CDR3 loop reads CASSLGAGYNSPLHF. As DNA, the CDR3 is TGTGCCAGCAGCTTAGGAGCTGGATATAATTCACCCCTCCACTTT.

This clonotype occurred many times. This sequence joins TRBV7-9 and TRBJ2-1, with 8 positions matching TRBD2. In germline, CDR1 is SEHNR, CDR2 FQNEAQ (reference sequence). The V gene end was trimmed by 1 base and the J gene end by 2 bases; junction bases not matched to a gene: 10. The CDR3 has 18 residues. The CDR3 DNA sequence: TGTGCCAGCAGCTTAGGGTTGTCGGGAGGGCCAGCCTACAATGAGCAGTTCTTC. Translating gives CASSLGLSGGPAYNEQFF. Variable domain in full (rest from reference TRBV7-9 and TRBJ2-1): DTGVSQNPRHKITKRGQNVTFRCDPISEHNRLYWYRQTLGQGPEFLTYFQNEAQLEKSRLLSDRFSAERPKGSFSTLEIQRTEQGDSAMYLCASSLGLSGGPAYNEQFFGPGTRLTVL.

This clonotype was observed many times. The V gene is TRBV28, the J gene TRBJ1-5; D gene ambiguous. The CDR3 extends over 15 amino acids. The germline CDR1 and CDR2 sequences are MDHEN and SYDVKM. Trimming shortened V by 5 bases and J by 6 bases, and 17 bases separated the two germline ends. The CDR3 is CASSRRAVGGQPQHF. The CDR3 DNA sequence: TGTGCCAGCAGTCGGCGGGCCGTGGGTGGTCAGCCCCAGCATTTT.

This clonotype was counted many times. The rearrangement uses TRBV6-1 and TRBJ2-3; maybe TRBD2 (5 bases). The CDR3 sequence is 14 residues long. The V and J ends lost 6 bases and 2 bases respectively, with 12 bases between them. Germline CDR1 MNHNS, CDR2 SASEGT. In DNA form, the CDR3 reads TGTGCCAGCAGCCGCCAGGACTCCACAGATACGCAGTATTTT. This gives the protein CASSRQDSTDTQYF.

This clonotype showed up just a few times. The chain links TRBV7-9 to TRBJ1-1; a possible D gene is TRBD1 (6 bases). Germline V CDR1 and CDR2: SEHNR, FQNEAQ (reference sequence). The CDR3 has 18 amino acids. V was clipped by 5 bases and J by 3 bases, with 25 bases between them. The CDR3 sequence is CASSPTYLRGQRHTEAFF. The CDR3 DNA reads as TGTGCCAGCAGCCCCACATATCTACGGGGACAACGGCACACTGAAGCTTTCTTT. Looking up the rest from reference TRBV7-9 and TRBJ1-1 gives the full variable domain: DTGVSQNPRHKITKRGQNVTFRCDPISEHNRLYWYRQTLGQGPEFLTYFQNEAQLEKSRLLSDRFSAERPKGSFSTLEIQRTEQGDSAMYLCASSPTYLRGQRHTEAFFGQGTRLTVV.

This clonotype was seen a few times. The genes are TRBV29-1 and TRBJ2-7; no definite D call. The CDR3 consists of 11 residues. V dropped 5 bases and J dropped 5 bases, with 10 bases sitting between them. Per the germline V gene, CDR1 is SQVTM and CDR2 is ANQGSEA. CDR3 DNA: TGCAGCGTTCATATAGTGGACGAGCAGTACTTC. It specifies CSVHIVDEQYF.

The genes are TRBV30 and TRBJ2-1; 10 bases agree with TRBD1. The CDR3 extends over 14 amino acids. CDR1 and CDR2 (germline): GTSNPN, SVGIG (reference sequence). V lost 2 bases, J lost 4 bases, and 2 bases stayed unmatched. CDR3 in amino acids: CAWSTGQGYNEQFF. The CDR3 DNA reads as TGTGCCTGGAGTACGGGACAGGGGTACAATGAGCAGTTCTTC.

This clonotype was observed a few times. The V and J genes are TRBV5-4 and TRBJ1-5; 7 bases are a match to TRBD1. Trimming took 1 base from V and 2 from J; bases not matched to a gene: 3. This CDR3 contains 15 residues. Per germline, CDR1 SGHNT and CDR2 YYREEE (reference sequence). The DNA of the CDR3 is TGTGCCAGCAGCTTGCAGGGGGTCCGCAATCAGCCCCAGCATTTT. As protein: CASSLQGVRNQPQHF.

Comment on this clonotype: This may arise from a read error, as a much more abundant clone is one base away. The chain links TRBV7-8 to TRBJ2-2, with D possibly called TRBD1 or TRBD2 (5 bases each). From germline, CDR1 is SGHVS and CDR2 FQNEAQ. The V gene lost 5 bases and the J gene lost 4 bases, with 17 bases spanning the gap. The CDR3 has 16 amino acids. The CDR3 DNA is TGTGCCAGCAGCCGCACCCGGGACGATATCACCGGGGAGCTGTTTTTT. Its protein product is CASSRTRDDITGELFF. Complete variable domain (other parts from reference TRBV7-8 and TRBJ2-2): GAGVSQSPRYKVAKRGQDVALRCDPISGHVSLFWYQQALGQGPEFLTYFQNEAQLDKSGLPSDRFFAERPEGSVSTLKIQRTQQEDSAVYLCASSRTRDDITGELFFGEGSRLTVL.

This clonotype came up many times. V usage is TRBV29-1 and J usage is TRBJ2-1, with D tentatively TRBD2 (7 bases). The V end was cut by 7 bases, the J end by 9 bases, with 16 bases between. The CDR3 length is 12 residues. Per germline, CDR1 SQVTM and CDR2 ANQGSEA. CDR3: CSGDGGASEQFF. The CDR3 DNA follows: TGCAGCGGGGATGGGGGGGCGTCTGAGCAGTTCTTC.

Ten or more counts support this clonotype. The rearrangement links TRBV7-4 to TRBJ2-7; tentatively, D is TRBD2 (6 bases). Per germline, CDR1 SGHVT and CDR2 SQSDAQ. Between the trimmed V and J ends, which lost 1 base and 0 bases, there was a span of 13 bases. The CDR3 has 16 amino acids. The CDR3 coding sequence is TGTGCCAGCAGCTTAGTGTGGGAGGATCTCTCCTACGAGCAGTACTTC. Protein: CASSLVWEDLSYEQYF.

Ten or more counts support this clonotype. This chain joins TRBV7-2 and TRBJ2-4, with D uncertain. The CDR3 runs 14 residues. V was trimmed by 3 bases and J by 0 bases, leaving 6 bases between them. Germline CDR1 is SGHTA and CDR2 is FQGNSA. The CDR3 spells CASSFNLAKNIQYF. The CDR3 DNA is TGTGCCAGCAGCTTTAATCTAGCCAAAAACATTCAGTACTTC.

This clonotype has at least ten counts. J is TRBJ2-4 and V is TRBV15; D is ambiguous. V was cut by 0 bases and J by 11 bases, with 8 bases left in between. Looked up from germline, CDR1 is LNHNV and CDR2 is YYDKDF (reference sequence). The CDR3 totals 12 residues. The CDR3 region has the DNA TGTGCCACCAGCAGAGATAACGGTCTTCAGTACTTC. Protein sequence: CATSRDNGLQYF. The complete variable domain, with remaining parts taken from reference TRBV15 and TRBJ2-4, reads DAMVIQNPRYQVTQFGKPVTLSCSQTLNHNVMYWYQQKSSQAPKLLFHYYDKDFNNEADTPDNFQSRRPNTSFCFLDIRSPGLGDTAMYLCATSRDNGLQYFGAGTRLSVL.

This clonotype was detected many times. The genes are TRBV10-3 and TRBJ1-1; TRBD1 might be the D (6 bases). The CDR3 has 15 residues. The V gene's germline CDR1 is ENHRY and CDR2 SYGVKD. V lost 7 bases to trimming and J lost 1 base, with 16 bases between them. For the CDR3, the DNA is TGTGCCATCAAGTGGGGGCTCTTACAGAACACTGAAGCTTTCTTT. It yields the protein CAIKWGLLQNTEAFF.

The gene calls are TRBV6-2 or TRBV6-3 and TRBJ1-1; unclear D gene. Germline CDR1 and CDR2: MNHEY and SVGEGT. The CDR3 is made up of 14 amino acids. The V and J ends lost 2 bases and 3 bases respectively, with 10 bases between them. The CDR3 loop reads CASSYGARYTEAFF. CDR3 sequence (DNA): TGTGCCAGCAGTTACGGAGCGAGGTACACTGAAGCTTTCTTT.

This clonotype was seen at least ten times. Here the CDR3 reads CASSQADTQYF. The DNA of the CDR3 is TGTGCCAGCAGCCAGGCCGATACGCAGTATTTT. The chain recombines TRBV3-1 with TRBJ2-3; D is undetermined. In germline, CDR1 is LGHDT, CDR2 YNNKEL (reference sequence). The CDR3 spans 11 residues. With 3 bases removed from V and 6 bases from J, the gap between germline ends came to 4 bases.

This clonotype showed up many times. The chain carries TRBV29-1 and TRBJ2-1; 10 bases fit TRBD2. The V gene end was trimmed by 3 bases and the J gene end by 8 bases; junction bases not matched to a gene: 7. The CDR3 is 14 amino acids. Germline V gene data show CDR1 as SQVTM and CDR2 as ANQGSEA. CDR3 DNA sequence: TGCAGCGTTGATCGGCCTAGCGGGAGCGATGAGCAGTTCTTC. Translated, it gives CSVDRPSGSDEQFF.

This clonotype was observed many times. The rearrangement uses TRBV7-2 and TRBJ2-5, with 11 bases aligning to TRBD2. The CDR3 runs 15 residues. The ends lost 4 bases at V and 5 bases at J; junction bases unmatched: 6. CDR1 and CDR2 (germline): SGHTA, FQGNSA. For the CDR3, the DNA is TGTGCCAGCAGCTGGACTAGCGGGCTCGGTGAGACCCAGTACTTC. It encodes CASSWTSGLGETQYF.

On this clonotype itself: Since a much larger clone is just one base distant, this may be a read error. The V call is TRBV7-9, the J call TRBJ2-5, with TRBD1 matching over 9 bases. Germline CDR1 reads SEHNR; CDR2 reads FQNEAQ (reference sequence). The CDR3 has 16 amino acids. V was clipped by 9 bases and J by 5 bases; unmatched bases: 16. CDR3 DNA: TGTGCCAGAAGCCCCCAACCGGGACAGGGTTACGAGACCCAGTACTTC. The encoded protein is CARSPQPGQGYETQYF.

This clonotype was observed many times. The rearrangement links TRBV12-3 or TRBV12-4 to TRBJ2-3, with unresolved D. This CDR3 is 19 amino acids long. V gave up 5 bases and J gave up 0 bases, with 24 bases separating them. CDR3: CASSAPGLRRFTSTDTQYF. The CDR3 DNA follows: TGTGCCAGCAGTGCGCCGGGTCTCCGACGCTTCACTAGCACAGATACGCAGTATTTT.

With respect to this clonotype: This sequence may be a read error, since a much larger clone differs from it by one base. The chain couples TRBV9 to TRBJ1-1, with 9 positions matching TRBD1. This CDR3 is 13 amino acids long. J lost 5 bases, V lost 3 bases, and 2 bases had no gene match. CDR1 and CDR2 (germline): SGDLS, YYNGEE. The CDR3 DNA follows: TGTGCCAGCAGCGGGACAGGGGAAACTGAAGCTTTCTTT. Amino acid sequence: CASSGTGETEAFF.